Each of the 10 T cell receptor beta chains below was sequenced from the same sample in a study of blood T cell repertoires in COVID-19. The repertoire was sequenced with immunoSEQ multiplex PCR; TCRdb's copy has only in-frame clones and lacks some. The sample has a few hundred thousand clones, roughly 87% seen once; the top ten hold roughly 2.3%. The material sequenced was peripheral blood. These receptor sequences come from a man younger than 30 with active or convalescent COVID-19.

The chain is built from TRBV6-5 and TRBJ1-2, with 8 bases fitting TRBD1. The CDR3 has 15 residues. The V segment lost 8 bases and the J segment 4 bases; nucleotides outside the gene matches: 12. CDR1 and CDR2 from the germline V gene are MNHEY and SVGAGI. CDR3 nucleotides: TGTGCCAGCCAGGGCGGGACAGGAGGATCCTATGGCTACACCTTC. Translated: CASQGGTGGSYGYTF.

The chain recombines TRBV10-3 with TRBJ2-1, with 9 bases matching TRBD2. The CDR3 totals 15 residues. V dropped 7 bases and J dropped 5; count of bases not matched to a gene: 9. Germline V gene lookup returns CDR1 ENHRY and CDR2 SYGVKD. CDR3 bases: TGTGCCATCATGATAGCGGGAGAGCTCGACAATGAGCAGTTCTTC. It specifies CAIMIAGELDNEQFF.

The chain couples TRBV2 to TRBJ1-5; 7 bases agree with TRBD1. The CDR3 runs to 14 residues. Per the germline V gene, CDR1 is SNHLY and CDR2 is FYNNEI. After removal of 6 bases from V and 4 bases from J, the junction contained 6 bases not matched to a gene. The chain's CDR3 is CASRWDRANQPQHF. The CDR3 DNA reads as TGTGCCAGCAGATGGGACAGAGCTAATCAGCCCCAGCATTTT.

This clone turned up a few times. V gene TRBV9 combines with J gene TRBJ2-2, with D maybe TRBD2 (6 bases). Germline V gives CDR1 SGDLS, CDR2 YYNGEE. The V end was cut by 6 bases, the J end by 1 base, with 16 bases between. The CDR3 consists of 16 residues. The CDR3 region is CASNPRGTGNTGELFF. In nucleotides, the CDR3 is TGTGCCAGCAACCCCCGGGGGACGGGGAACACCGGGGAGCTGTTTTTT.

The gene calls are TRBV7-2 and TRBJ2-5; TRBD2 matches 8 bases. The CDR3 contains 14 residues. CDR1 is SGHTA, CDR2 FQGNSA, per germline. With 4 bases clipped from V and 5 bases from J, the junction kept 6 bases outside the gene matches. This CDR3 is CASSWSSGGETQYF. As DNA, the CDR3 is TGTGCCAGCAGCTGGAGTTCGGGGGGGGAGACCCAGTACTTC. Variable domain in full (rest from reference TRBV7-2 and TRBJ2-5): GAGVSQSPSNKVTEKGKDVELRCDPISGHTALYWYRQSLGQGLEFLIYFQGNSAPDKSGLPSDRFSAERTGGSVSTLTIQRTQQEDSAVYLCASSWSSGGETQYFGPGTRLLVL.

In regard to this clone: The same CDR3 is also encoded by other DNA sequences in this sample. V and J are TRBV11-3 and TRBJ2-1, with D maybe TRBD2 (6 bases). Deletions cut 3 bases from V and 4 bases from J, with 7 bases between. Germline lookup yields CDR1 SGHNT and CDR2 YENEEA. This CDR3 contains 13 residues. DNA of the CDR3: TGTGCCAGCAGCTTGGGACTTTACAATGAGCAGTTCTTC. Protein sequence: CASSLGLYNEQFF.

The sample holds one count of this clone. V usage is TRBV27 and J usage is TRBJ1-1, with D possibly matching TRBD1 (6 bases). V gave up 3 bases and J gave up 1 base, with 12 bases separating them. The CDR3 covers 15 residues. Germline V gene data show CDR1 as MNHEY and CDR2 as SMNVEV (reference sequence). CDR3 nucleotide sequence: TGTGCCAGCAGTTTTAAGACAGGTGCGAACACTGAAGCTTTCTTT. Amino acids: CASSFKTGANTEAFF.

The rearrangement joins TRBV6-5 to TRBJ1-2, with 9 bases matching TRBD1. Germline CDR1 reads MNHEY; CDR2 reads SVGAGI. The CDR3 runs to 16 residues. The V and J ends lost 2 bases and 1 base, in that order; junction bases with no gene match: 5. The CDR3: CASSYRGTGFNYGYTF. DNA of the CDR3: TGTGCCAGCAGTTACCGAGGGACAGGGTTTAACTATGGCTACACCTTC.

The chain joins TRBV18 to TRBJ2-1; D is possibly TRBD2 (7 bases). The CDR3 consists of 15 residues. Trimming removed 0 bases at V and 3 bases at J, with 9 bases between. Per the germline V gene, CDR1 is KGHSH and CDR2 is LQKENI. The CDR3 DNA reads TGTGCCAGCTCACCACCAGGGGGGGACTACAATGAGCAGTTCTTC. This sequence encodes CASSPPGGDYNEQFF.

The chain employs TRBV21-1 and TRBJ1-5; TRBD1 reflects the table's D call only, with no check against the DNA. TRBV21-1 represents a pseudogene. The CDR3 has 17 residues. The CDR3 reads CASSKKTDRWLNQPQHF. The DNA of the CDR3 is TGTGCCAGCAGCAAAAAAACGGACAGGTGGCTCAATCAGCCCCAGCATTTT.